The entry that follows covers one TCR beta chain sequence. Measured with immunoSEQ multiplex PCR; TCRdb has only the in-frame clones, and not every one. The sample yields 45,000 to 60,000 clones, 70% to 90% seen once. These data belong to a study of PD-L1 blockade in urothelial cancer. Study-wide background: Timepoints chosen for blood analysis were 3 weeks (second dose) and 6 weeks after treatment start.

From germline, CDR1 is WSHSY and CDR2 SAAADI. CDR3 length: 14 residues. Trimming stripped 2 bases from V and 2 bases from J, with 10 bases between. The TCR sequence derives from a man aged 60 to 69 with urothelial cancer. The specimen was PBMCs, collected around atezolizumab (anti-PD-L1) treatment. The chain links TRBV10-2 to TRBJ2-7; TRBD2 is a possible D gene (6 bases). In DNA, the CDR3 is TGCGCCAGCAGTGAGGGATGGGAGGCCTACGAGCAGTACTTC. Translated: CASSEGWEAYEQYF.